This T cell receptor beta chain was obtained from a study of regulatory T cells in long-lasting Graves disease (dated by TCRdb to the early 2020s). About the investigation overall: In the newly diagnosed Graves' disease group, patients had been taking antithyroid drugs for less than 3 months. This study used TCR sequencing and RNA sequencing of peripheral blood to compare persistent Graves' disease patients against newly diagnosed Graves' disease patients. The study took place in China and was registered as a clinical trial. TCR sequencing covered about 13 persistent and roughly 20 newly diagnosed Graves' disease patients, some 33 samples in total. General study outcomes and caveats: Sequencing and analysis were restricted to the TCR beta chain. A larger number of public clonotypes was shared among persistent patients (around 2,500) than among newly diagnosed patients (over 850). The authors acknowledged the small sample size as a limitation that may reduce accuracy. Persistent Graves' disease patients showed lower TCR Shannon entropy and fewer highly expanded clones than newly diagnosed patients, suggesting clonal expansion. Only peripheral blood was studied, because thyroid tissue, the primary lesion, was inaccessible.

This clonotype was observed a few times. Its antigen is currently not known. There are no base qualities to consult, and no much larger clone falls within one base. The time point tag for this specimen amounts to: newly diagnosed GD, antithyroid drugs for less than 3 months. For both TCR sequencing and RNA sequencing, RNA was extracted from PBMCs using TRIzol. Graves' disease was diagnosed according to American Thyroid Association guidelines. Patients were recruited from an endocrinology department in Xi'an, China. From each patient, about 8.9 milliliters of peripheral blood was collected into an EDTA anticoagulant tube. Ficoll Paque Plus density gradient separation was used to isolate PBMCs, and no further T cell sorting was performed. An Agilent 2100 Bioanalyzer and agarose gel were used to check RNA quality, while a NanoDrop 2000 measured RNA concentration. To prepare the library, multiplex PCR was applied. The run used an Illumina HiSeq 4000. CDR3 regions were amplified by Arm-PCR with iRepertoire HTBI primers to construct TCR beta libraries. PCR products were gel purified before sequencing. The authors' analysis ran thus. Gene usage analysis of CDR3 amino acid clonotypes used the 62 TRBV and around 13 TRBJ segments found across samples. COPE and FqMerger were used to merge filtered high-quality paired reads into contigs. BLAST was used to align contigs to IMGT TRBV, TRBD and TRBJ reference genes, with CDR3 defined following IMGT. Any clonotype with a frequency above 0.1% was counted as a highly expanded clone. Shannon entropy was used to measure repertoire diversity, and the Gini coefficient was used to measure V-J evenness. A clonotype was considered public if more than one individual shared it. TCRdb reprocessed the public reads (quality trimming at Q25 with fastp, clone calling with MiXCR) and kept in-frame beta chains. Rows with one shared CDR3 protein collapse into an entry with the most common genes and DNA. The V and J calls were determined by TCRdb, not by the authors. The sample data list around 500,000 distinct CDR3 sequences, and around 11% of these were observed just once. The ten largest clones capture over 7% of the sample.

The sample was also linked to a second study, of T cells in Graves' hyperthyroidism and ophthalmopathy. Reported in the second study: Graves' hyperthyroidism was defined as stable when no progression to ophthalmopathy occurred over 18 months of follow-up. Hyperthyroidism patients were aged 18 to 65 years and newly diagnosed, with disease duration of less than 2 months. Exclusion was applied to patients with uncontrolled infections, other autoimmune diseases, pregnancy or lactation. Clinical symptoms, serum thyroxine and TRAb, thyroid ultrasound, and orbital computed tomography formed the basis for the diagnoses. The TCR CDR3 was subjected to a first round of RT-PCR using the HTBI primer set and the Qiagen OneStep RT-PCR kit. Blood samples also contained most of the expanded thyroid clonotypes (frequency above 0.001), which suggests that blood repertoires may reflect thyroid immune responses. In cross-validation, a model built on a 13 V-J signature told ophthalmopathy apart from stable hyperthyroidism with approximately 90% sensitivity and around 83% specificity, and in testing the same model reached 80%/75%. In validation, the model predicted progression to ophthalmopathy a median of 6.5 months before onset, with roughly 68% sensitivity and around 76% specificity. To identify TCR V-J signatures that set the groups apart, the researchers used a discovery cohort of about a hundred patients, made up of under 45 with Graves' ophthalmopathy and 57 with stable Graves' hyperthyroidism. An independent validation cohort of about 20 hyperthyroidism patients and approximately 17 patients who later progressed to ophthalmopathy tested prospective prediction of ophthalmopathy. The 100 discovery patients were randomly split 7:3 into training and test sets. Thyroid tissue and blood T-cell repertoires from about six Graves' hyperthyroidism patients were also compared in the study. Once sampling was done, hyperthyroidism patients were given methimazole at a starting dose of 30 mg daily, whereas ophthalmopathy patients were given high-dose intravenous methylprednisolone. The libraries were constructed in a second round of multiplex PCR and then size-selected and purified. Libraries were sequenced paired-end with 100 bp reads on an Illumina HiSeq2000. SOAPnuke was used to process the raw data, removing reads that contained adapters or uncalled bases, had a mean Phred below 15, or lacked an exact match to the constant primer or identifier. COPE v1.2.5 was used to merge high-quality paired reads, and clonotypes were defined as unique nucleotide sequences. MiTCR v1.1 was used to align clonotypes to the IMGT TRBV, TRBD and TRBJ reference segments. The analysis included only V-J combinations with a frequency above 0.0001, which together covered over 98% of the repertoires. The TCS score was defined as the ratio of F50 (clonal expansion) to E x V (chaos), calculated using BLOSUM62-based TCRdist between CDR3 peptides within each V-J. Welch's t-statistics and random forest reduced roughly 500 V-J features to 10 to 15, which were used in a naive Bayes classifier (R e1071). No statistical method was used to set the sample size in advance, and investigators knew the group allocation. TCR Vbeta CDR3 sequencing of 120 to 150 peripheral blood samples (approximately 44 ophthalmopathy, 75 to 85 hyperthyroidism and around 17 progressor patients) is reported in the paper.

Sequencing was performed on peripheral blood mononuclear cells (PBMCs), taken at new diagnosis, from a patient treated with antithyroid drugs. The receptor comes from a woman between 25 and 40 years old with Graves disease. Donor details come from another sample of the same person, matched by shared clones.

The CDR3 corresponds to CASSLQAGAISHEQFF. Read as DNA, the sequence is TGTGCCAGCAGCTTACAAGCGGGAGCCATCTCGCATGAGCAGTTCTTC. This chain joins TRBV7-2 to TRBJ2-1; 8 bases in between match TRBD2. From the cysteine through the phenylalanine, the CDR3 covers 16 amino acids. Just the 48-base CDR3 DNA is kept, in frame starting at base 1. The germline V gene specifies SGHTA as CDR1 and FQGNSA as CDR2. Clipping removes 2 bases from V and 8 bases from J, with 11 as the unmatched junction base count.